Below, one TCR beta chain is given with its context. In the PCR, 60 Vbeta and 13 Jbeta primers were used. The data were produced by immunoSEQ multiplex PCR, yet TCRdb's version contains in-frame clones alone and is incomplete. The sample data list about 76,000 clones. The data were taken from a study of cytomegalovirus exposure and HLA in healthy donors. The CDR3 runs to 16 residues. Germline V CDR1 and CDR2: SGHRS, YFSETQ. With 1 base removed from V and 2 bases from J, the gap between germline ends came to 14 bases. The chain is built from TRBV5-1 and TRBJ2-3; maybe TRBD2 (5 bases). Sequenced material: PBMCs. The receptor's source is a woman between 35 and 50 years old in good health and CMV-seropositive. The CDR3 sequence: CASSLTGSRDTDTQYF. The CDR3, as DNA: TGCGCCAGCAGCTTGACGGGATCTAGGGACACAGATACGCAGTATTTT.